One and the same sample provided the 32 T cell receptor beta chains below, sequenced in a study of cytomegalovirus exposure and HLA in healthy donors. In the PCR, 60 Vbeta and 13 Jbeta primers were used. Sequencing used immunoSEQ multiplex PCR; TCRdb keeps in-frame clones, though not all of them. The profile shows under 130,000 clones, approximately 83% of them singletons. The source material was PBMCs. The receptor source for this set is a young man in good health and CMV-seronegative.

The rearrangement uses TRBV11-2 and TRBJ2-5; a possible D gene is TRBD2 (5 bases). CDR1 and CDR2 from the germline V gene are SGHAT and FQNNGV. This CDR3 is 13 amino acids long. The V and J ends lost 10 bases and 7 bases respectively, with 19 bases between them. The CDR3 DNA reads as TGTGCCACGGATGGACTCCGATCGGGGACCCAGTACTTC. The encoded protein is CATDGLRSGTQYF.

The CDR3 DNA follows: TGTGCCACGGCGGTAGGACAGGGGATTGGCGAGCAGTACTTC. This codes for CATAVGQGIGEQYF. The chain employs TRBV11-2 and TRBJ2-7, with 9 bases lining up with TRBD1. The CDR3 totals 14 residues. Germline V gene data show CDR1 as SGHAT and CDR2 as FQNNGV. Trimming removed 10 bases from V and 6 bases from J; junction bases left unmatched: 13.

The chain uses TRBV9 and TRBJ2-3; D uncertain. The CDR3 consists of 14 residues. Per germline, CDR1 SGDLS and CDR2 YYNGEE. Trimming took off 2 bases at V and 1 base at J, with 8 bases between the two ends. CDR3 in amino acids: CASSVLQGTDTQYF. CDR3 bases: TGTGCCAGCAGCGTCTTGCAGGGCACAGATACGCAGTATTTT. The whole variable domain, remainder taken from reference TRBV9 and TRBJ2-3, is DSGVTQTPKHLITATGQRVTLRCSPRSGDLSVYWYQQSLDQGLQFLIQYYNGEERAKGNILERFSAQQFPDLHSELNLSSLELGDSALYFCASSVLQGTDTQYFGPGTRLTVL.

V usage is TRBV11-2 and J usage is TRBJ2-7, with TRBD2 identical over 12 bases. The J segment lost 4 bases and the V segment lost 4 bases, leaving 14 bases of the junction unmatched. Per germline, CDR1 SGHAT and CDR2 FQNNGV. This CDR3 is 18 amino acids long. Here the CDR3 reads CASSSTGRLAGEDYEQYF. The CDR3 nucleotides are TGTGCCAGCAGCTCTACCGGGAGACTAGCGGGAGAGGATTACGAGCAGTACTTC.

This chain links TRBV14 with TRBJ1-4; D may be TRBD1 (5 bases). V was trimmed by 0 bases and J by 5 bases, leaving 13 bases between them. The length of the CDR3 is 16 residues. From germline, CDR1 is SGHDN and CDR2 FVKESK. The CDR3 protein is CASSQDLLRGNEKLFF. Written as DNA, the CDR3 is TGTGCCAGCAGCCAAGATTTATTAAGGGGAAATGAAAAACTGTTTTTT.

The gene calls are TRBV25-1 and TRBJ1-1, with a possible D match to TRBD1 (5 bases). CDR3 length: 14 amino acids. CDR1 and CDR2 (germline): MGHDK, SYGVNS. The V gene lost 6 bases and the J gene lost 5 bases, with 16 bases spanning the gap. This chain's CDR3 is CASRGLGIGTEAFF. The CDR3 nucleotides read TGTGCCAGCAGGGGGCTGGGAATAGGGACTGAAGCTTTCTTT. Using reference TRBV25-1 and TRBJ1-1 for the parts outside the CDR3, the full variable domain is EADIYQTPRYLVIGTGKKITLECSQTMGHDKMYWYQQDPGMELHLIHYSYGVNSTEKGDLSSESTVSRIRTEHFPLTLESARPSHTSQYLCASRGLGIGTEAFFGQGTRLTVV.

The chain uses TRBV19 and TRBJ1-1; D might be TRBD1 (5 bases). Germline loops: CDR1 LNHDA, CDR2 SQIVND (reference sequence). V was cut by 1 base and J by 5 bases, with 8 bases left in between. The CDR3 is 13 residues long. The CDR3 is CASSIGRATEAFF. The DNA for the CDR3 is TGTGCCAGTAGTATAGGCAGGGCGACTGAAGCTTTCTTT.

The DNA of the CDR3 is TGTGCCAGCAGCTCTGGACAAGGGGCGACCGCTAACTATGGCTACACCTTC. Translation gives CASSSGQGATANYGYTF. This chain connects TRBV7-2 to TRBJ1-2, with a tentative D call TRBD1 (5 bases). V lost 4 bases to trimming and J lost 0 bases, with 18 bases between them. CDR3 length: 17 amino acids. Germline assignment: CDR1 SGHTA and CDR2 FQGNSA. Combining the CDR3 with reference TRBV7-2 and TRBJ1-2 gives the whole variable domain GAGVSQSPSNKVTEKGKDVELRCDPISGHTALYWYRQSLGQGLEFLIYFQGNSAPDKSGLPSDRFSAERTGGSVSTLTIQRTQQEDSAVYLCASSSGQGATANYGYTFGSGTRLTVV.

In this sample, this clone turned up a few times. This chain joins TRBV25-1 and TRBJ2-6, with D perhaps TRBD2 (5 bases). From germline, CDR1 is MGHDK and CDR2 SYGVNS. This CDR3 is 15 amino acids long. Trimming took off 2 bases at V and 3 bases at J, with 8 bases between the two ends. The CDR3 DNA sequence: TGTGCCAGCAGTGAACGGGGATTTGGGGCCAACGTCCTGACTTTC. This translates into CASSERGFGANVLTF.

The rearrangement joins TRBV18 to TRBJ2-7; 7 nucleotides agree with TRBD2. CDR1 and CDR2 (germline): KGHSH, LQKENI. This CDR3 contains 12 residues. V lost 5 bases and J lost 6; bases outside the gene matches: 4. CDR3 sequence reads: CASSTTGGEQYF. The CDR3 DNA follows: TGTGCCAGCTCAACTACGGGGGGCGAGCAGTACTTC.

The chain carries TRBV27 and TRBJ1-5; possibly TRBD1 for D (5 bases). Germline V CDR1 and CDR2: MNHEY, SMNVEV (reference sequence). Trimming removed 6 bases at V and 6 bases at J, with 15 bases between. The CDR3 covers 14 residues. CDR3 nucleotide sequence: TGTGCCAGCAGCCCCTTCGGGGGGTTTCAGCCCCAGCATTTT. The encoded protein is CASSPFGGFQPQHF.

The chain uses TRBV7-9 and TRBJ2-7; TRBD2 matches 7 bases. Unmatched junction bases numbered 6, after V lost 5 bases and J lost 2 bases. The CDR3 covers 14 residues. Germline lookup yields CDR1 SEHNR and CDR2 FQNEAQ (reference sequence). CDR3 loop: CASSLVGTTYEQYF. The CDR3 region has the DNA TGTGCCAGCAGCCTAGTTGGGACTACCTACGAGCAGTACTTC.

V and J are TRBV7-2 and TRBJ2-1, with a tentative D call TRBD1 (5 bases). Germline-derived CDR1 and CDR2 are SGHTA and FQGNSA. V lost 2 bases and J lost 6, with 20 bases in between. The CDR3 is 17 residues long. CDR3 in amino acids: CASSLYSTGHTSNEQFF. CDR3 DNA sequence: TGTGCCAGCAGCTTATATAGCACAGGACACACCTCCAATGAGCAGTTCTTC.

This chain links TRBV7-3 with TRBJ2-1; 7 bases align to TRBD1. The trim removed 3 bases at V and 5 bases at J, leaving 1 base unmatched. There are 13 residues in the CDR3. Looked up from germline, CDR1 is SGHTA and CDR2 is FQGTGA. The CDR3 nucleotides are TGTGCCAGCAGCTTCGGGACAGACAATGAGCAGTTCTTC. Protein sequence: CASSFGTDNEQFF.

The chain couples TRBV5-1 to TRBJ2-3; the match to TRBD2 covers 13 bases. The CDR3 is made up of 17 amino acids. Germline loops: CDR1 SGHRS, CDR2 YFSETQ. With V trimmed by 4 bases and J by 4 bases, 9 bases remained unmatched. CDR3 residues: CASSDGTSGVIADTQYF. As DNA, the CDR3 is TGCGCCAGCAGCGACGGGACTAGCGGGGTTATTGCAGATACGCAGTATTTT.

The count of this clone is one. The chain combines TRBV9 with TRBJ2-3, with 13 bases matching TRBD2. The CDR3 sequence is 15 residues long. J was trimmed by 3 bases and V by 4 bases; bases with no gene match: 2. Germline CDR1 reads SGDLS; CDR2 reads YYNGEE. In DNA form, the CDR3 reads TGTGCCAGCAGCACTAGCGGGAGGGGAACAGATACGCAGTATTTT. It codes for CASSTSGRGTDTQYF.

V gene TRBV21-1 combines with J gene TRBJ2-7; TRBD1 is the table's D call, not checked against the DNA. TRBV21-1 is recorded as a pseudogene. This CDR3 is built from 14 residues. The CDR3 region is CASSNRDRACEQYF. As DNA, the CDR3 is TGTGCCAGCAGCAACCGGGACAGGGCGTGCGAGCAGTACTTC.

The chain joins TRBV28 to TRBJ2-5, with 7 bases lining up with TRBD1. The CDR3 contains 14 residues. The V gene end was trimmed by 5 bases and the J gene end by 9 bases; junction bases not matched to a gene: 12. The V gene's germline CDR1 is MDHEN and CDR2 SYDVKM. CDR3: CASSRTDRLGAQYF. Written as DNA, the CDR3 is TGTGCCAGCAGTCGGACGGACAGGCTAGGGGCCCAGTACTTC.

The chain joins TRBV5-1 to TRBJ2-3; unclear D gene. CDR3 length equals 11 residues. Germline-derived CDR1 and CDR2 are SGHRS and YFSETQ. Trimming took 3 bases from V and 6 from J, leaving 5 bases between them. CDR3 amino acids: CASSSVDTQYF. DNA of the CDR3: TGCGCCAGCAGCTCGGTGGATACGCAGTATTTT.

V and J are TRBV15 and TRBJ1-1; 7 bases match TRBD1. Germline V gives CDR1 LNHNV, CDR2 YYDKDF (reference sequence). The V and J ends lost 8 bases and 3 bases, in that order; junction bases with no gene match: 9. The length of the CDR3 is 14 residues. CDR3 sequence reads: CATGLDRDHTEAFF. The CDR3, as DNA: TGTGCCACCGGCCTAGACAGGGACCACACTGAAGCTTTCTTT.

The genes are TRBV29-1 and TRBJ2-3; TRBD2 aligns across 8 bases. Germline V gene data show CDR1 as SQVTM and CDR2 as ANQGSEA. The V and J ends lost 3 bases and 5 bases, in that order; junction bases with no gene match: 7. The CDR3 runs to 14 residues. CDR3 in amino acids: CSVDIAGFLDTQYF. The CDR3 region has the DNA TGCAGCGTTGATATAGCGGGATTTTTAGATACGCAGTATTTT.

This clone was seen a single time. The rearrangement links TRBV11-2 to TRBJ2-7; D may be TRBD1 (6 bases). Trimming took off 2 bases at V and 2 bases at J, with 13 bases between the two ends. CDR3 length: 15 amino acids. The V gene's germline CDR1 is SGHAT and CDR2 FQNNGV. The CDR3, as DNA: TGTGCCAGCAGCTTATGGCAGGGGTACACCTACGAGCAGTACTTC. Its protein product is CASSLWQGYTYEQYF.

The chain couples TRBV4-1 to TRBJ2-6; no clear D. The V end lost 4 bases, the J end lost 0 bases, and 7 bases lay between the germline ends. The CDR3 contains 15 residues. CDR1 and CDR2 from the germline V gene are MGHRA and YSYEKL. CDR3 amino acids: CASSPSRSGANVLTF. The CDR3 nucleotides are TGCGCCAGCAGCCCTAGTCGCTCTGGGGCCAACGTCCTGACTTTC.

This clone was picked up one time. The chain carries TRBV7-2 and TRBJ2-3; 9 bases fit TRBD2. Trimming removed 4 bases from V and 1 base from J; junction bases left unmatched: 6. CDR1 SGHTA and CDR2 FQGNSA come from the germline V gene. The CDR3 is 16 amino acids. CDR3 sequence reads: CASSSQAGGGTDTQYF. Written as DNA, the CDR3 is TGTGCCAGCAGCTCCCAGGCGGGAGGGGGCACAGATACGCAGTATTTT.

The chain carries TRBV5-1 and TRBJ2-1, with TRBD2 matching 14 bases. V shed 1 base and J 10 bases; nucleotides not matched to a gene: 10. The length of the CDR3 is 17 residues. The V gene's germline CDR1 is SGHRS and CDR2 YFSETQ. CDR3 nucleotide sequence: TGCGCCAGCAGCTTGTTACCGGGACTAGCGGGAGATAAGGAGCAGTTCTTC. Encoded protein: CASSLLPGLAGDKEQFF.

The chain uses TRBV5-1 and TRBJ2-1; 7 positions agree with TRBD2. The germline CDR1 and CDR2 sequences are SGHRS and YFSETQ. This CDR3 has 15 amino acids. With V trimmed by 4 bases and J by 4 bases, 8 bases remained unmatched. CDR3 sequence: CASSGVAGLYNEQFF. The CDR3 DNA reads TGCGCCAGCAGCGGCGTAGCGGGCCTATACAATGAGCAGTTCTTC.

The chain carries TRBV10-3 and TRBJ1-4; 7 positions match TRBD1. With 3 bases clipped from V and 1 base from J, the junction kept 8 bases outside the gene matches. The length of the CDR3 is 17 residues. CDR1 is ENHRY and CDR2 is SYGVKD in the germline V gene. For the CDR3, the DNA is TGTGCCATCAGTGATTGGGGACAGCCTGGAACTAATGAAAAACTGTTTTTT. Translating gives CAISDWGQPGTNEKLFF.

This sequence joins TRBV28 and TRBJ2-7; the match to TRBD1 covers 7 bases. The CDR3 extends over 15 amino acids. V dropped 7 bases and J dropped 0; count of bases not matched to a gene: 9. Germline V CDR1 and CDR2: MDHEN, SYDVKM. The chain's CDR3 is CASTLPTGSSYEQYF. The CDR3 region has the DNA TGTGCCAGCACCCTCCCGACAGGGAGCTCCTACGAGCAGTACTTC.

V and J are TRBV7-8 and TRBJ2-5, with 10 positions matching TRBD2. CDR1 is SGHVS, CDR2 FQNEAQ, per germline. The V segment lost 4 bases and the J segment 4 bases; nucleotides outside the gene matches: 9. The CDR3 covers 16 residues. CDR3 nucleotides: TGTGCCAGCAGCTCCCTTGGGCTAGCGGGAGCAGAGACCCAGTACTTC. It encodes CASSSLGLAGAETQYF.

The chain is built from TRBV19 and TRBJ2-7; tentative D call: TRBD2 (6 bases). The CDR3 spans 13 residues. In germline, CDR1 is LNHDA, CDR2 SQIVND (reference sequence). Trimming removed 5 bases at V and 2 bases at J, with 10 bases between. CDR3 sequence reads: CASSPGGTYEQYF. DNA of the CDR3: TGTGCCAGTAGTCCGGGCGGGACCTACGAGCAGTACTTC.

The rearrangement joins TRBV27 to TRBJ1-1; the match to TRBD1 covers 7 bases. Germline loops: CDR1 MNHEY, CDR2 SMNVEV (reference sequence). CDR3 length: 16 amino acids. V shed 3 bases, J shed 3 bases, and the junction held 10 bases outside the gene matches. CDR3 residues: CASSFLRDSQDTEAFF. In DNA form, the CDR3 reads TGTGCCAGCAGTTTCCTCCGGGACAGCCAAGACACTGAAGCTTTCTTT.

The chain employs TRBV2 and TRBJ2-1, with D tentatively TRBD1 (5 bases). V was trimmed by 8 bases and J by 6 bases, leaving 17 bases between them. CDR3 length: 14 amino acids. Germline CDR1 reads SNHLY; CDR2 reads FYNNEI. The CDR3 DNA reads as TGTGCCAGCTTGGGGCAGAACAGACCCAATGAGCAGTTCTTC. Amino acids: CASLGQNRPNEQFF.